Described below is a single TCR beta chain sequence and its context. Its binding antigen is unknown. No much larger clone exists at a distance of one base, and base qualities are not known. Receptors were amplified or captured by the immunoSEQ multiplex PCR assay. Approximately 93,000 TCR templates per sample were assayed by the deep sequencing platform. Genomic DNA extracted from sorted T cells was the material used for TCRbeta CDR3 sequencing. The authors processed their data as follows. Clonal analysis of TCRbeta CDR3 data was done in the R programming language. Unstimulated samples were compared with post-reaction CFSE-low samples to define alloreactive CD4+ and CD8+ clones. Regulatory or non-regulatory origin of alloreactive CD4+ clones was assigned by matching sequences to the sorted unstimulated Treg and non-Treg repertoires. TCRdb carries this immuneACCESS record with in-frame sequences only. Its versions omit some clonotypes, under half of them owing to an unresolved V gene in the studies checked, with the rest unexplained. V, J and clone size reflect that table, while D and trimming were determined from the DNA. The sample table contains some 100,000 clones; only one count was recorded for 80% to 95% of them. 6.5% to 8% of the sample lies in the top ten.

The entry originates in a study of siplizumab effects on memory and regulatory T cells (dated by TCRdb to about 2019). In the study overall: The study examined how the anti-CD2 antibody siplizumab affects alloreactive T-cell subsets in allogeneic mixed lymphocyte reactions built from human PBMCs. Paper-wide results and their limitations: Unstimulated naive T cells appeared more diverse than memory T cells, and naive cells seemed to contribute substantially to the alloresponse. No functional confirmation was obtained for the suppressive function of proliferating Tregs from siplizumab cultures. Roughly 75-95% of proliferating CD4+ or CD8+ clones could not be assigned a naive or memory phenotype. Siplizumab significantly reduced the cumulative frequency of alloreactive sequences traceable to unstimulated CD4+ memory T cells. Because sequences at frequencies below about 10^-5 were poorly captured, only a minor fraction of alloreactive clones could be mapped back to unstimulated subsets. In reactions with siplizumab, an average of about 69% of mappable alloreactive CD4+ clones were Treg-derived, compared with 26.9% in control reactions.

TCRbeta CDR3 sequencing was performed on sorted unstimulated T cells and on proliferating T cells recovered from mixed lymphocyte reactions. Fresh whole blood from approximately ten HLA-typed healthy donors was used to isolate PBMCs. This receptor was identified in a human donor in good health. The sample taken for sequencing was CD8+ T cells sorted from blood.

The DNA sequence is TGTGCCAGCAGCTTCCCCCGGACAGGCTCTAGGTCTGACGAGCAGTACTTC. Translated, it gives CASSFPRTGSRSDEQYF. This chain joins TRBV11-3 to TRBJ2-7; TRBD1 matches 7 bases in the middle. From a lookup of the germline V gene, CDR1 and CDR2 are SGHNT and YENEEA. Here V drops 3 bases and J drops 5 bases, and the junction holds 16 bases not matched to any gene. The cysteine opens and the phenylalanine closes a CDR3 of 17 amino acids. Only CDR3 DNA remains: 51 bases, in frame from the first base.